This is a list of T cell receptor beta chains from one sample in a study of blood T cells in healthy people across ages. TCRdb reanalysed the 5' RACE reads using MiXCR and keeps one entry per CDR3 protein. The sample shows roughly 700,000 distinct CDR3 sequences, around 45% of them seen only once. The sample comprised blood. These TCRs come from a woman in her sixties in good health. The CDR3 runs from the conserved cysteine through the conserved F or W. A D gene is named only where the DNA matches it firmly. Only part of the rows carry a size: once, few, many, or a class if the clone is expanded.

D gene,V gene,J gene,clone size,CDR3 protein,CDR3 DNA
-,TRBV4-1,TRBJ2-1,-,CASSHDAGSSYNEQFF,TGCGCCAGCAGCCATGATGCCGGGAGCTCCTACAATGAGCAGTTCTTC
-,TRBV28,TRBJ2-7,few,CASSPPGREQYF,TGTGCCAGCAGTCCTCCAGGGCGCGAGCAGTACTTC
-,TRBV4-3,TRBJ1-2,many,CASRKTADTNYGYTF,TGCGCCAGCAGAAAGACAGCGGATACTAACTATGGCTACACCTTC
TRBD2,TRBV3-1,TRBJ2-3,-,CASSHVSGTSTDTQYF,TGTGCCAGCAGCCATGTTAGCGGGACTAGCACAGATACGCAGTATTTT
TRBD2,TRBV7-2,TRBJ2-7,-,CASSRIAGTYEQYF,TGTGCCAGCAGCCGAATAGCGGGAACCTACGAGCAGTACTTC
TRBD1,TRBV12-3/TRBV12-4,TRBJ1-2,-,CASSTGTGDFNYGYTF,TGTGCCAGCAGTACCGGGACAGGGGATTTTAACTATGGCTACACCTTC
TRBD2,TRBV20-1,TRBJ2-3,-,CSARGGGTSGNTDTQYF,TGCAGTGCTAGAGGTGGGGGGACTAGCGGAAACACAGATACGCAGTATTTT
TRBD1,TRBV6-2/TRBV6-3,TRBJ2-1,-,CASSDSGTGSYNEQFF,TGTGCCAGCAGCGATTCCGGGACAGGCTCCTACAATGAGCAGTTCTTC
TRBD1,TRBV12-3/TRBV12-4,TRBJ2-7,many,CASSSRQGNYEQYF,TGTGCCAGCAGTTCACGACAGGGGAACTACGAGCAGTACTTC
-,TRBV28,TRBJ2-1,-,CASSFRAYNEQFF,TGTGCCAGCAGTTTCAGGGCTTACAATGAGCAGTTCTTC
-,TRBV7-2,TRBJ1-2,-,CASSTGLGCGYTF,TGTGCCAGCAGTACGGGACTTGGCTGTGGCTACACCTTC
TRBD1,TRBV2,TRBJ2-3,-,CASSGRDRVPDTQYF,TGTGCCAGCAGTGGCCGGGACAGGGTTCCAGATACGCAGTATTTT
TRBD1,TRBV4-3,TRBJ1-2,-,CASSQEDRGNYGYTF,TGCGCCAGCAGCCAAGAGGACAGGGGCAACTATGGCTACACCTTC
-,TRBV12-3/TRBV12-4,TRBJ2-3,few,CASTPSRAITDTQYF,TGTGCCAGCACCCCATCAAGGGCTATCACAGATACGCAGTATTTT
-,TRBV20-1,TRBJ2-3,-,CSARDRVGGAGTDMQYF,TGCAGTGCTAGAGATCGAGTAGGGGGAGCCGGCACAGATATGCAGTATTTT
TRBD2,TRBV2,TRBJ2-7,-,CASTFSAGAGEQYF,TGTGCCAGCACGTTTTCAGCGGGAGCGGGTGAGCAGTACTTC
TRBD1,TRBV29-1,TRBJ2-6,-,CSVPRDRGSGANVLTF,TGCAGCGTTCCTCGGGACAGGGGGTCTGGGGCCAACGTCCTGACTTTC
-,TRBV28,TRBJ2-3,few,CASSLRPEDTQYF,TGTGCCAGCAGCCTCCGCCCAGAAGATACGCAGTATTTT
-,TRBV20-1,TRBJ2-7,-,CSARDQRRRIDSYEQYF,TGCAGTGCTAGAGACCAGCGCCGACGGATAGACTCCTACGAGCAGTACTTC
-,TRBV7-2,TRBJ1-1,-,CASSRLTQGEAFF,TGTGCCAGCAGCCGTTTAACGCAGGGGGAAGCTTTCTTT
-,TRBV5-8,TRBJ2-6,-,CASSFYSFGANVLTF,TGTGCCAGCAGCTTTTATAGCTTTGGGGCCAACGTCCTGACTTTC
TRBD2,TRBV4-3,TRBJ2-1,many,CASSQRPGLAGGSSNEQFF,TGCGCCAGCAGCCAAAGGCCGGGACTAGCGGGAGGATCAAGCAATGAGCAGTTCTTC
-,TRBV5-1,TRBJ1-1,-,CASSMWVTRTEAFF,TGCGCCAGCAGCATGTGGGTCACGAGGACTGAAGCTTTCTTT
-,TRBV20-1,TRBJ2-7,-,CSARGSPGIDEQYF,TGCAGTGCTAGGGGTTCGCCCGGGATCGACGAGCAGTACTTC
-,TRBV13,TRBJ2-7,-,CASSPKTGTYEQYF,TGTGCCAGCAGCCCAAAAACCGGGACCTACGAGCAGTACTTC
TRBD2,TRBV29-1,TRBJ2-7,few,CSVEGGTSGAPFEQYF,TGCAGCGTTGAGGGAGGGACTAGCGGGGCTCCCTTCGAGCAGTACTTC
TRBD2,TRBV7-2,TRBJ2-1,-,CASSPSRTSGLNEQFF,TGTGCCAGCAGCCCCAGCCGGACTAGCGGATTAAATGAGCAGTTCTTC
-,TRBV2,TRBJ2-7,-,CASSHRESHEQYF,TGTGCCAGCAGTCACAGGGAGTCACACGAGCAGTACTTC
-,TRBV29-1,TRBJ1-1,-,CSGTDRHTEAFF,TGCAGCGGCACCGACAGGCACACTGAAGCTTTCTTT
-,TRBV7-8,TRBJ2-7,-,CASSLPGRGSYEQYF,TGTGCCAGCAGCCTCCCAGGACGGGGATCCTACGAGCAGTACTTC
-,TRBV5-6,TRBJ2-3,-,CASSLWSTDTQYF,TGTGCCAGCAGCTTGTGGAGCACAGATACGCAGTATTTT
TRBD2,TRBV7-2,TRBJ2-1,-,CASSRSSGAGKDEQFF,TGTGCCAGCAGCCGTTCTAGCGGGGCGGGTAAGGATGAGCAGTTCTTC
TRBD1,TRBV20-1,TRBJ1-1,-,CSGKTGSTEAFF,TGCAGTGGTAAGACAGGGAGCACTGAAGCTTTCTTT